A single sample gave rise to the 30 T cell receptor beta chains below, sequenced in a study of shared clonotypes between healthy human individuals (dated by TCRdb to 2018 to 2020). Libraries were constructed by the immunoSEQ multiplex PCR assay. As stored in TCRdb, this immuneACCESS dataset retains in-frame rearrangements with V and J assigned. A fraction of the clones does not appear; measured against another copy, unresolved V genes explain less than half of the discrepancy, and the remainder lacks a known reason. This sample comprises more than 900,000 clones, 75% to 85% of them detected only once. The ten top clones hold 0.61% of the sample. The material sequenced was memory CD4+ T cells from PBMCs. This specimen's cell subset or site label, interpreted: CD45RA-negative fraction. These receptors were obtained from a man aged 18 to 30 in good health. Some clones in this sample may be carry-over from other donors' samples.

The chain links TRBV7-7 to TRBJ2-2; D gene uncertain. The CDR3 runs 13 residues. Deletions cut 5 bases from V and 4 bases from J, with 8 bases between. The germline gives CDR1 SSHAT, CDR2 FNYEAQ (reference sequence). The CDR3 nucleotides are TGTGCCAGCAGCCAGGACGGCACCGGGGAGCTGTTTTTT. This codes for CASSQDGTGELFF.

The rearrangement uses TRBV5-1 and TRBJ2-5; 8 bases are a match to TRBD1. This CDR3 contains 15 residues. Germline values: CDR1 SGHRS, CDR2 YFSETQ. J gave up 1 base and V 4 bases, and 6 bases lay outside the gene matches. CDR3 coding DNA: TGCGCCAGCAGCCCGGGGGACAGGAGCCAAGAGACCCAGTACTTC. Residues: CASSPGDRSQETQYF. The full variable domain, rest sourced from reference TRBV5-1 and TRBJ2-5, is KAGVTQTPRYLIKTRGQQVTLSCSPISGHRSVSWYQQTPGQGLQFLFEYFSETQRNKGNFPGRFSGRQFSNSRSEMNVSTLELGDSALYLCASSPGDRSQETQYFGPGTRLLVL.

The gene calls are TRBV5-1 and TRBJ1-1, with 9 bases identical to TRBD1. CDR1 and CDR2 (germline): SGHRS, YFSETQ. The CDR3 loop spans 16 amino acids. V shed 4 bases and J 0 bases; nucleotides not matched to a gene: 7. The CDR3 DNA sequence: TGCGCCAGCAGCACACAGGGGGCTGGGATGAACACTGAAGCTTTCTTT. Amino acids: CASSTQGAGMNTEAFF.

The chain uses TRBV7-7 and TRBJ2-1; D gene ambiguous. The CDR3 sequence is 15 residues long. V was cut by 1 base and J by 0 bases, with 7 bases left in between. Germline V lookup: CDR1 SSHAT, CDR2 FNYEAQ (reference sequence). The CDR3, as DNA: TGTGCCAGCAGCTTAGAGCCCAGCTCCTACAATGAGCAGTTCTTC. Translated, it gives CASSLEPSSYNEQFF.

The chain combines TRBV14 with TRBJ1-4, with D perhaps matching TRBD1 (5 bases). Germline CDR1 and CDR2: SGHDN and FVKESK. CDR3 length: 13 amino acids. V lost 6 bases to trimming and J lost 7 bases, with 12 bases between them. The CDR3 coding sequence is TGTGCCAGCAGTCGGCAGGGTCCTGAAAAACTGTTTTTT. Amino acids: CASSRQGPEKLFF.

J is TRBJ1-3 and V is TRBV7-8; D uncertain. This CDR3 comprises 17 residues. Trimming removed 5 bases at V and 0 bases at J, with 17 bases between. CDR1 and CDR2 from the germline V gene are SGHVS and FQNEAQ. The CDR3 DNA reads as TGTGCCAGCAGCGCCCCATTGACGGAGAGCTCTGGAAACACCATATATTTT. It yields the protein CASSAPLTESSGNTIYF.

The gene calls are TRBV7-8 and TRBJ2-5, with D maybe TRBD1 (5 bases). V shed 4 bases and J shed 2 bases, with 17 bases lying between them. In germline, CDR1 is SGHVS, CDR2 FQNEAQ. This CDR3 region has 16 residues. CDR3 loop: CASSSTRSQDQETQYF. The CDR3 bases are TGTGCCAGCAGCTCCACCCGATCACAGGATCAAGAGACCCAGTACTTC.

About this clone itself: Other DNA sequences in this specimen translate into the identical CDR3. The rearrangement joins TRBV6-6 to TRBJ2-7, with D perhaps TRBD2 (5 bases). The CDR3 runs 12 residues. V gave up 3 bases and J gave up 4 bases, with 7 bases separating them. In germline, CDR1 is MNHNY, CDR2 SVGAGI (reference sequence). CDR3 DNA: TGTGCCAGCAGTTATACGGGGTACGAGCAGTACTTC. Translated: CASSYTGYEQYF.

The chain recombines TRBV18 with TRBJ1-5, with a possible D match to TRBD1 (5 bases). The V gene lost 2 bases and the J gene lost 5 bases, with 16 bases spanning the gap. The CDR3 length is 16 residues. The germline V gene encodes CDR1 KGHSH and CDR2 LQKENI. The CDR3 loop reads CASSPTAQGGDQPQHF. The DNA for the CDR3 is TGTGCCAGCTCACCAACGGCGCAGGGTGGTGATCAGCCCCAGCATTTT.

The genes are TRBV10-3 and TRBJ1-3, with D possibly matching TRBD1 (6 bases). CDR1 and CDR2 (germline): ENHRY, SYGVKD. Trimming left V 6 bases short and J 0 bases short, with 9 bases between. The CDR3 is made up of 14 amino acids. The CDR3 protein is CAIRGAGSGNTIYF. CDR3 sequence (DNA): TGTGCCATCAGGGGGGCTGGCTCTGGAAACACCATATATTTT.

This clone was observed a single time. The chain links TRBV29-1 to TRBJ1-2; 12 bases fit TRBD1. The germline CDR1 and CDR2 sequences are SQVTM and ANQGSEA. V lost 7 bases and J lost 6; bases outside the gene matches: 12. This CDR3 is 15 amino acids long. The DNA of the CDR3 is TGCAGCGAGAGGCTGTGGGGACAGGGGGCGGATGGCTACACCTTC. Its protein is CSERLWGQGADGYTF.

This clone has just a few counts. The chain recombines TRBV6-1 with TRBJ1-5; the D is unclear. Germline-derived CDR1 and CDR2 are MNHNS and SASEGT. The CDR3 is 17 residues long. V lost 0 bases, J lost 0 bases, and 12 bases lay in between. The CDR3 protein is CASSEASAGSSNQPQHF. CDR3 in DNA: TGTGCCAGCAGTGAAGCTAGTGCCGGGAGTAGCAATCAGCCCCAGCATTTT.

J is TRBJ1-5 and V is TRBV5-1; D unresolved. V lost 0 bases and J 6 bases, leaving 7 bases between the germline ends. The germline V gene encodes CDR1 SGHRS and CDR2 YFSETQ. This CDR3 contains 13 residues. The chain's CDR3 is CASSLAGGQPQHF. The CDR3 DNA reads TGCGCCAGCAGCTTGGCCGGTGGTCAGCCCCAGCATTTT.

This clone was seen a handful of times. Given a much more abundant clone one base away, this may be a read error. CDR3 in DNA: TGTGCCAGCAGCTCCCCGGACAGCTACGAGCAGTACTTC. As protein: CASSSPDSYEQYF. This chain uses TRBV5-4 with TRBJ2-7; weak D call: TRBD1 (6 bases). Trimming pared 3 bases from V and 3 bases from J, leaving 10 bases between. The CDR3 totals 13 residues. CDR1 is SGHNT and CDR2 is YYREEE in the germline V gene (reference sequence). The full variable domain, in which reference TRBV5-4 and TRBJ2-7 provide the parts outside the CDR3, is ETGVTQSPTHLIKTRGQQVTLRCSSQSGHNTVSWYQQALGQGPQFIFQYYREEENGRGNFPPRFSGLQFPNYSSELNVNALELDDSALYLCASSSPDSYEQYFGPGTRLTVT.

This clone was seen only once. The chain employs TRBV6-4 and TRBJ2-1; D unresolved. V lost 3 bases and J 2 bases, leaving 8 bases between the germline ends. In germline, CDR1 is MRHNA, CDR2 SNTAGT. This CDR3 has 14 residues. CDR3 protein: CASSEAFPYNEQFF. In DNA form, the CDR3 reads TGTGCCAGCAGTGAGGCGTTTCCCTACAATGAGCAGTTCTTC.

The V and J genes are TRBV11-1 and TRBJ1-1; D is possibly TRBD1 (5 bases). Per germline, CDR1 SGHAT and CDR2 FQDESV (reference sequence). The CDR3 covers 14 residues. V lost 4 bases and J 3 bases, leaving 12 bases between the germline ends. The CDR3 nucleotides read TGTGCCAGCAGCTCGGATAGACAGTACACTGAAGCTTTCTTT. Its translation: CASSSDRQYTEAFF.

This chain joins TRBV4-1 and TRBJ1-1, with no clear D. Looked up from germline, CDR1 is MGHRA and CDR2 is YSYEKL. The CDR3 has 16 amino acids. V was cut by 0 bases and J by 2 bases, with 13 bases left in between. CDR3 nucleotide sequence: TGCGCCAGCAGCCAAGATAACATGGGGAGCAACACTGAAGCTTTCTTT. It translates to CASSQDNMGSNTEAFF.

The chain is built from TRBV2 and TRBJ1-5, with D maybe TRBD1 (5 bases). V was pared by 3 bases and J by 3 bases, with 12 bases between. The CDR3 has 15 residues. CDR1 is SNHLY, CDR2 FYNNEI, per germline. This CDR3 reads CASSDEQDFNQPQHF. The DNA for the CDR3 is TGTGCCAGCAGTGATGAACAGGATTTCAATCAGCCCCAGCATTTT.

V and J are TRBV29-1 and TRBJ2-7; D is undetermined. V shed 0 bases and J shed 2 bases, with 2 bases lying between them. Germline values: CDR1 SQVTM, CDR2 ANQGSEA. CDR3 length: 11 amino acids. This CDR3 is CSVEEAYEQYF. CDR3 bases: TGCAGCGTTGAAGAAGCCTACGAGCAGTACTTC.

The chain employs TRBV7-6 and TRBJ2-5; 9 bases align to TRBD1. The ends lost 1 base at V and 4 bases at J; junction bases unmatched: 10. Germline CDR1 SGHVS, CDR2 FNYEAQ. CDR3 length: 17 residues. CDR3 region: CASSLDHPGQGLETQYF. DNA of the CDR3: TGTGCCAGCAGCTTAGATCACCCGGGACAGGGTTTAGAGACCCAGTACTTC.

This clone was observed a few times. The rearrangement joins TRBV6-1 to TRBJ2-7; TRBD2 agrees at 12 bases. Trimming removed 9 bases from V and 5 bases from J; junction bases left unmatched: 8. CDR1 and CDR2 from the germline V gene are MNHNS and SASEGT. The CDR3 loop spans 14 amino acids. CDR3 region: CASRLAGAFDEQYF. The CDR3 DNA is TGTGCCAGTCGACTAGCGGGAGCGTTCGACGAGCAGTACTTC.

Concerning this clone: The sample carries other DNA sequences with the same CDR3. The CDR3 coding sequence is TGTGCCAGTATTGGGACAGGGGCCGGGGAGCTGTTTTTT. Its translation is CASIGTGAGELFF. This rearrangement joins TRBV19 to TRBJ2-2; 10 bases fit TRBD1. This CDR3 comprises 13 residues. J gave up 6 bases and V 7 bases, and 2 bases lay outside the gene matches. Germline CDR1 reads LNHDA; CDR2 reads SQIVND (reference sequence).

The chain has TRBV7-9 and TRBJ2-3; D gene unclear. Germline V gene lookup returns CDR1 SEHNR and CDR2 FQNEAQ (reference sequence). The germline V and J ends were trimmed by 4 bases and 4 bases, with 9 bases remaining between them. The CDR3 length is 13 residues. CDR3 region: CASSSLGADTQYF. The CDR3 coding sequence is TGTGCCAGCAGCTCCCTGGGCGCAGATACGCAGTATTTT.

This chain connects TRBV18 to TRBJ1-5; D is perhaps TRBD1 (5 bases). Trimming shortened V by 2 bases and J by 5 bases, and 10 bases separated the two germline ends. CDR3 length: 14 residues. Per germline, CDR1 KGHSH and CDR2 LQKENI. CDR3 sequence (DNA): TGTGCCAGCTCACCAGACAGTACGGATCAGCCCCAGCATTTT. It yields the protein CASSPDSTDQPQHF.

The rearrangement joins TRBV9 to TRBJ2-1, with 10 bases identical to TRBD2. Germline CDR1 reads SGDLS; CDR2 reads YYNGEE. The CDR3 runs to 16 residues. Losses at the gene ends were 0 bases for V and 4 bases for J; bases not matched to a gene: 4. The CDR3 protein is CASSVVSGRAYNEQFF. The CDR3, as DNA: TGTGCCAGCAGCGTAGTAAGCGGGAGGGCTTACAATGAGCAGTTCTTC.

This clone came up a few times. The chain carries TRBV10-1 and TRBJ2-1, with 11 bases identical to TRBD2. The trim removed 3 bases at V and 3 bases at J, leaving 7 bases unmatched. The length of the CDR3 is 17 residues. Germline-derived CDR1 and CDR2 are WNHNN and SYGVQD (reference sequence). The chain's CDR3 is CASSEGSGLAGYNEQFF. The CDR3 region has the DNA TGCGCCAGCAGTGAAGGGAGCGGACTAGCGGGCTACAATGAGCAGTTCTTC.

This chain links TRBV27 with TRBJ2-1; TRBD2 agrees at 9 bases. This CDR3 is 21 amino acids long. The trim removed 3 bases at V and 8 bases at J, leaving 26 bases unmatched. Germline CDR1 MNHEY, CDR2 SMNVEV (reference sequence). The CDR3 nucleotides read TGTGCCAGCAGTTTGTATCAGGGGATCAGGATAGCGGGAGAGGTGGGCGATGAGCAGTTCTTC. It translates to CASSLYQGIRIAGEVGDEQFF.

The CDR3 loop reads CASSSGLGPYEQYF. CDR3 DNA sequence: TGTGCCAGCAGCTCGGGACTAGGGCCCTACGAGCAGTACTTC. The chain is built from TRBV5-4 and TRBJ2-7, with 8 bases aligning to TRBD2. This CDR3 spans 14 amino acids. Germline V gene sequence: CDR1 SGHNT, CDR2 YYREEE (reference sequence). V lost 3 bases, J lost 2 bases, and 4 bases stayed unmatched. The variable domain in full, completed from reference TRBV5-4 and TRBJ2-7, reads ETGVTQSPTHLIKTRGQQVTLRCSSQSGHNTVSWYQQALGQGPQFIFQYYREEENGRGNFPPRFSGLQFPNYSSELNVNALELDDSALYLCASSSGLGPYEQYFGPGTRLTVT.

The CDR3, as DNA: TGTGCCAGCTTCACGGGAAGGAGGGTCTATGGCTACACCTTC. It codes for CASFTGRRVYGYTF. The rearrangement joins TRBV28 to TRBJ1-2; D is unclear. This CDR3 contains 14 residues. The germline V gene has CDR1 MDHEN and CDR2 SYDVKM. V lost 8 bases and J 4 bases, leaving 17 bases between the germline ends.

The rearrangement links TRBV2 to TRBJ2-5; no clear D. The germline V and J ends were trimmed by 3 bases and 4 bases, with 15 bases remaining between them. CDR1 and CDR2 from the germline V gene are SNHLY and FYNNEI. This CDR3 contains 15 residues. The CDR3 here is CASSDRSGIGETQYF. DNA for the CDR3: TGTGCCAGCAGTGATCGGTCAGGTATAGGAGAGACCCAGTACTTC.